This is a list of T cell receptor beta chains from one sample in a study of blood T cell repertoires in COVID-19. TCRdb's copy holds only in-frame clones and misses some; the assay was immunoSEQ multiplex PCR. This repertoire shows roughly 180,000 clones, 79% found once; its top ten account for approximately 15%. The sample consisted of peripheral blood. Receptors were obtained from a man between 60 and 75 years old with active or convalescent COVID-19. CDR3s include the opening cysteine and the closing phenylalanine or tryptophan.

J,V,CDR3
TRBJ2-7,TRBV2,CASRNERRYEQYF
TRBJ2-2,TRBV11-3,CASSLGGGRAGELFF
TRBJ1-2,TRBV7-9,CASSPEGGYGYTF
TRBJ2-1,TRBV11-3,CASSLATGPNNEQFF
TRBJ2-3,TRBV24-1,CATSEPGQGWSDTQYF
TRBJ2-7,TRBV5-1,CASSTSGSYEQYF
TRBJ2-7,TRBV5-6,CASSILTDRFTYEQYF
TRBJ1-1,TRBV18,CASSSGQDTEAFF
TRBJ1-4,TRBV19,CASSVGQAGGNEKLFF
TRBJ2-5,TRBV6-4,CASSADVGETQYF
TRBJ2-7,TRBV12-3/TRBV12-4,CASSFPGYEQYF
TRBJ2-3,TRBV11-2,CASNFGVSDTDTQYF
TRBJ1-5,TRBV14,CASSQVGLLELSNQPQHF
TRBJ2-1,TRBV7-2,CASSSLRRDEQFF
TRBJ2-4,TRBV7-2,CASSLGTGLNIQYF
TRBJ2-1,TRBV18,CASSPGAAPAEQFF
TRBJ1-5,TRBV4-3,CASSQGHNSNQPQHF
TRBJ2-2,TRBV6-4,CASSPGQVLNTGELFF
TRBJ2-5,TRBV5-1,CASSLATGVETQYF
TRBJ2-7,TRBV29-1,CSALGVGSSYEQYF
TRBJ1-5,TRBV24-1,CATSDPGFYQPQHF
TRBJ2-7,TRBV14,CASSQDGDRSSYEQYF
TRBJ1-2,TRBV27,CASSLGQLYGYTF
TRBJ1-1,TRBV7-3,CASSLGGDTEAFF
TRBJ2-3,TRBV19,CASSIKTGLNTQYF
TRBJ1-2,TRBV30,CAWSGTAGYTF
TRBJ2-2,TRBV7-8,CASSPGLAGPTGELFF